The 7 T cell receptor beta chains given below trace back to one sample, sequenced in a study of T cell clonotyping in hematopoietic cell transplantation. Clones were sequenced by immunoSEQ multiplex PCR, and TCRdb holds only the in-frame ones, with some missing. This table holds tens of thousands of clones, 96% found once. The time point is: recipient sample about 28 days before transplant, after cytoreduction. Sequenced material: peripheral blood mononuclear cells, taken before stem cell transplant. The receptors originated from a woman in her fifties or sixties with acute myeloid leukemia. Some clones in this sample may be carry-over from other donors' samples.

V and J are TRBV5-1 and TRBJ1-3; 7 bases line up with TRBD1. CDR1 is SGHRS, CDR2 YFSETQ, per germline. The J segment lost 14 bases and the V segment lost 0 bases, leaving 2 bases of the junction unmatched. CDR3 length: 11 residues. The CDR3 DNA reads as TGCGCCAGCAGCTTGGGGACAGGTTTATATTTT. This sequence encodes CASSLGTGLYF.

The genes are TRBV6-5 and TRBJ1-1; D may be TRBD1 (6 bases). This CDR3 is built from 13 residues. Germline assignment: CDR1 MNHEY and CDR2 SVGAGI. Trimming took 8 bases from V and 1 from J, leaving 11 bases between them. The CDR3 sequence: CASHRAPNTEAFF. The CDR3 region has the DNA TGTGCCAGCCACAGGGCCCCGAACACTGAAGCTTTCTTT.

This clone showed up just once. The CDR3, as DNA: TGTGCCAGCAGTATATCGACAGGTACCACCGGGGAGCTGTTTTTT. Translation: CASSISTGTTGELFF. This chain joins TRBV2 and TRBJ2-2; D possibly corresponds to TRBD1 (6 bases). Germline values: CDR1 SNHLY, CDR2 FYNNEI. The CDR3 runs to 15 residues. V shed 5 bases and J shed 4 bases, with 14 bases lying between them.

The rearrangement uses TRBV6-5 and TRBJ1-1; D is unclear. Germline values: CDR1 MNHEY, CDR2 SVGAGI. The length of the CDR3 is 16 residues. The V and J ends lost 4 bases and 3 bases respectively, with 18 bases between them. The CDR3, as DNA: TGTGCCAGCAGTTCGTCTACCTTCGGTAGGTACACTGAAGCTTTCTTT. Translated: CASSSSTFGRYTEAFF.

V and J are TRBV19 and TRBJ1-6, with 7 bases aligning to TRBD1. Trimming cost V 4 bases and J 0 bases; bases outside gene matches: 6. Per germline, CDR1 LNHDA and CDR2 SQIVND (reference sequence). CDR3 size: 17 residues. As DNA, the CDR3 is TGTGCCAGTAGTAAAGGGACAGTGAGCTCCTATAATTCACCCCTCCACTTT. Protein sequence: CASSKGTVSSYNSPLHF.

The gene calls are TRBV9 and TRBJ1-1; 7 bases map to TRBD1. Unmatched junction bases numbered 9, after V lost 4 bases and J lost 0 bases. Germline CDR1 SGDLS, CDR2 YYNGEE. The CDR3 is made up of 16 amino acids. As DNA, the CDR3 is TGTGCCAGCAGCCCCCGGGCAGGGGGTTTGAACACTGAAGCTTTCTTT. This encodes CASSPRAGGLNTEAFF.

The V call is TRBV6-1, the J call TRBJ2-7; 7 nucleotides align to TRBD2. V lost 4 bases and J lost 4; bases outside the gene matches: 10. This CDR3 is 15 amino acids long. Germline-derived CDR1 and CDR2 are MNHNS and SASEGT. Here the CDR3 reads CASSGAPAGRYEQYF. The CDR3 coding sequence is TGTGCCAGCAGTGGGGCCCCAGCGGGACGGTACGAGCAGTACTTC.